This T cell receptor (beta chain) was found in a study of breast tumors, draining lymph nodes, adjacent tissues. Regarding the study as a whole: Tumor TCR diversity was below lymph nodes but above nontumor tissue. Data only fit, rather than demonstrated, lymph node origin of most tumor T cells.

Germline V gene sequence: CDR1 SGHVS, CDR2 FQNEAQ. The V end was cut by 1 base, the J end by 5 bases, with 14 bases between. This CDR3 has 15 amino acids. TCRdb re-derived calls from the multiplex PCR reads in MiXCR, one entry per CDR3 protein. This sample has under 35,000 distinct CDR3 sequences; 60% to 70% occur once, and the top ten carry 15% to 20%. This clonotype was counted ten times or more. Its antigen remains unknown. This clonotype originated in a female donor with breast cancer. Some clones in this sample may be carry-over from other donors' samples. Specimen: breast tumor tissue. The chain uses TRBV7-8 and TRBJ1-1, with TRBD1 as a possible D gene (6 bases). The CDR3 protein is CASSLGFQRGTEAFF. The CDR3 coding sequence is TGTGCCAGCAGCTTAGGGTTTCAGAGGGGGACTGAAGCTTTCTTT.